The clone carrying this T cell receptor beta chain was seen only a few times. Its antigen is still unknown. This specimen comes from a study of early T cells in non-severe SARS-CoV-2 infection. Findings and limits, study-wide: Private and CD4 specificities were missed by VDJdb matching, skewed to anti-spike CD8.

The CDR3 has 13 amino acids. Trimming pared 7 bases from V and 7 bases from J, leaving 16 bases between. The protocol attached unique molecular identifiers to individual cDNA molecules. Each CDR3 protein is one row after TCRdb ran MiXCR on the 5' RACE reads. The sample includes 50,000 to 65,000 distinct CDR3 sequences, under 15% of them seen just once. The sequencing sample was made of whole blood. This receptor was obtained from an adult who was a healthcare worker with PCR-confirmed SARS-CoV-2 infection or an uninfected control (not recorded which). The chain recombines TRBV12-3 or TRBV12-4 with TRBJ1-2; D is unresolved. CDR3 protein: CASTPAEGSGYTF. The CDR3 coding sequence is TGTGCCAGCACCCCGGCCGAAGGGAGTGGCTACACCTTC.